The source of this T cell receptor beta chain is a study of graft-versus-host responses after intestinal transplantation. The data were produced by immunoSEQ multiplex PCR, yet TCRdb's version contains in-frame clones alone and is incomplete. The table includes around 78,000 clones, around 87% detected once. Trimming took 5 bases from V and 3 from J, leaving 14 bases between them. Germline-derived CDR1 and CDR2 are SNHLY and FYNNEI. The length of the CDR3 is 14 residues. This clone was picked up a small number of times. Antigen: not known. Findings and caveats of the study: Some patients had graft-donor T cell macrochimerism, and their allografts showed high graft-versus-host to host-versus-graft clonal ratios. Peak GvH clone levels in circulation were associated with early post-transplant HvG declines. GvH clones detected in recipient marrow included some appearing first in ileum or blood.

This receptor was obtained from a human donor who was the organ donor for an intestinal transplant. The sequencing used unstimulated CD8+ T cells sorted from spleen or lymph node cells, collected before transplant. The V call is TRBV2, the J call TRBJ2-7; D gene ambiguous. The CDR3 DNA reads as TGTGCCAGCAGTTTTGCGCAGGCCGGCTACGAGCAGTACTTC. It yields the protein CASSFAQAGYEQYF.